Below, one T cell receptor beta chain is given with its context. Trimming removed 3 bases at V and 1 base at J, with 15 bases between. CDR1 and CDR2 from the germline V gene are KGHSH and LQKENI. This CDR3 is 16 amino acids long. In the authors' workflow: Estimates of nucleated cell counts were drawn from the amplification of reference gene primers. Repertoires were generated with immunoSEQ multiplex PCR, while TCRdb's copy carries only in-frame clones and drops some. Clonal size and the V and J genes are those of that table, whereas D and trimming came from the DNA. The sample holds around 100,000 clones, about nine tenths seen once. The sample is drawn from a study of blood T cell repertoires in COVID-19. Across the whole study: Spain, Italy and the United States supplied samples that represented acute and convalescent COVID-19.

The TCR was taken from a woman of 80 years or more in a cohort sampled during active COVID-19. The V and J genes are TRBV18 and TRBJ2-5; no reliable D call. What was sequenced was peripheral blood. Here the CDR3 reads CASSPPQQSSQETQYF. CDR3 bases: TGTGCCAGCTCACCTCCACAACAGTCCTCCCAAGAGACCCAGTACTTC.